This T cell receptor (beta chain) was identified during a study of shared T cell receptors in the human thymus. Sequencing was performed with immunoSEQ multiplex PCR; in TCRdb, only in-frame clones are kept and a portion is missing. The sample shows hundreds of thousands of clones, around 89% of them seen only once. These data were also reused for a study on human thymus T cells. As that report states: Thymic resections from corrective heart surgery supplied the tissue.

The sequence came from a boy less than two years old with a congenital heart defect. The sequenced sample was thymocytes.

CDR3 DNA: TGTGCCAGCAGCCCGGGGACTAGGGGGAACACCGGGGAGCTGTTTTTT. Residues: CASSPGTRGNTGELFF. The chain combines TRBV4-2 with TRBJ2-2; 8 bases are shared with TRBD2. The V and J ends lost 4 bases and 1 base, in that order; junction bases with no gene match: 5. Germline V gives CDR1 LGHNA, CDR2 YNFKEQ. This CDR3 region has 16 residues.